These 15 T cell receptor beta chains were all obtained from the same sample, sequenced in a study of cytomegalovirus exposure and HLA in healthy donors. Vbeta (60) and Jbeta (13) primers were used in the PCR. Method: immunoSEQ multiplex PCR; TCRdb's copy keeps in-frame clones and lacks some. The table for this sample gives 75,000 to 90,000 clones. The sequenced sample consisted of PBMCs. The receptors originated from an older woman in good health and CMV-seronegative.

The gene calls are TRBV4-3 and TRBJ2-3; D might be TRBD2 (6 bases). The CDR3 loop spans 14 amino acids. Trimming left V 0 bases short and J 6 bases short, with 10 bases between. From germline, CDR1 is LGHNA and CDR2 YSLEER. This CDR3 is CASSQDGAGDTQYF. CDR3 nucleotide sequence: TGCGCCAGCAGCCAAGACGGTGCGGGGGATACGCAGTATTTT.

The J gene is TRBJ2-2, the V gene TRBV5-1, with 9 bases identical to TRBD1. CDR3 length: 18 residues. Trimming cost V 1 base and J 4 bases; bases outside gene matches: 11. Germline V gene sequence: CDR1 SGHRS, CDR2 YFSETQ. The CDR3 spells CASSLRPGQGRGTGELFF. The CDR3 bases are TGCGCCAGCAGCTTGAGGCCGGGACAGGGTAGGGGCACCGGGGAGCTGTTTTTT.

CDR3 sequence reads: CASSFQGKPNEQFF. The CDR3 nucleotides are TGTGCCAGCAGTTTCCAGGGAAAGCCGAATGAGCAGTTCTTC. This chain uses TRBV6-1 with TRBJ2-1, with D possibly matching TRBD1 (5 bases). The CDR3 consists of 14 residues. Trimming left V 5 bases short and J 7 bases short, with 15 bases between. CDR1 and CDR2 from the germline V gene are MNHNS and SASEGT.

The gene calls are TRBV19 and TRBJ1-2; D is unresolved. This CDR3 contains 12 residues. V was clipped by 6 bases and J by 2 bases, with 7 bases between them. Germline V CDR1 and CDR2: LNHDA, SQIVND (reference sequence). CDR3 nucleotides: TGTGCCAGTAGAGAACAGAACTATGGCTACACCTTC. Translation: CASREQNYGYTF.

The chain combines TRBV9 with TRBJ1-2; a possible D gene is TRBD1 (5 bases). CDR1 is SGDLS, CDR2 YYNGEE, per germline. This CDR3 spans 13 amino acids. The V gene lost 4 bases and the J gene lost 8 bases, with 15 bases spanning the gap. CDR3 bases: TGTGCCAGCAGCCCAGACAGAGCTGAAGGCTACACCTTC. Protein product: CASSPDRAEGYTF.

The chain joins TRBV7-2 to TRBJ2-7, with 7 bases fitting TRBD2. Germline-derived CDR1 and CDR2 are SGHTA and FQGNSA. V lost 5 bases and J lost 5; bases outside the gene matches: 18. The CDR3 has 17 amino acids. CDR3 amino acids: CASSPGDYPFGDDEQYF. The CDR3 DNA reads TGTGCCAGCAGCCCGGGGGACTACCCCTTCGGAGACGACGAGCAGTACTTC.

The chain combines TRBV27 with TRBJ2-1, with 8 bases fitting TRBD1. The CDR3 consists of 16 residues. CDR1 and CDR2 (germline): MNHEY, SMNVEV (reference sequence). The V segment lost 2 bases and the J segment 4 bases; nucleotides outside the gene matches: 7. The CDR3 here is CASSLNGQGIYNEQFF. CDR3 sequence (DNA): TGTGCCAGCAGTTTAAACGGACAGGGTATTTACAATGAGCAGTTCTTC.

The rearrangement links TRBV5-1 to TRBJ2-2; 9 bases align to TRBD2. Germline V gene lookup returns CDR1 SGHRS and CDR2 YFSETQ. The CDR3 has 15 amino acids. J gave up 1 base and V 4 bases, and 2 bases lay outside the gene matches. The CDR3 region is CASSASGENTGELFF. The CDR3 coding sequence is TGCGCCAGCAGCGCTAGCGGGGAGAACACCGGGGAGCTGTTTTTT.

This chain's CDR3 is CATNPGAYRGTDTQYF. The CDR3 coding sequence is TGTGCCACCAACCCAGGGGCGTATCGGGGCACAGATACGCAGTATTTT. The chain combines TRBV2 with TRBJ2-3, with a tentative D call TRBD1 (6 bases). The ends were cut back, 10 bases at V and 1 base at J, with 21 bases in the middle. Per germline, CDR1 SNHLY and CDR2 FYNNEI. There are 16 residues in the CDR3.

The chain joins TRBV10-3 to TRBJ2-3; 7 nucleotides align to TRBD1. This CDR3 is 17 amino acids long. Looked up from germline, CDR1 is ENHRY and CDR2 is SYGVKD. After removal of 0 bases from V and 6 bases from J, the junction contained 12 bases not matched to a gene. The CDR3 nucleotides are TGTGCCATCAGTGAGTCGACTCCGGGAAGGGGGCCGGATACGCAGTATTTT. Translated, it gives CAISESTPGRGPDTQYF.

J is TRBJ1-2 and V is TRBV28; the match to TRBD1 covers 12 bases. The CDR3 is 15 amino acids. CDR1 and CDR2 from the germline V gene are MDHEN and SYDVKM. Trimming took 10 bases from V and 8 from J; bases not matched to a gene: 14. The CDR3 is CAITGTGGEFSGYTF. CDR3 DNA: TGTGCCATCACCGGGACAGGGGGCGAATTTTCCGGCTACACCTTC.

The chain uses TRBV7-2 and TRBJ2-3, with D perhaps TRBD2 (6 bases). Germline V gives CDR1 SGHTA, CDR2 FQGNSA. Trimming removed 4 bases from V and 3 bases from J, with 8 bases in between. CDR3 length: 13 residues. The CDR3 nucleotides read TGTGCCAGCAGCTCGACTAGAACAGATACGCAGTATTTT. Residues: CASSSTRTDTQYF.

The chain joins TRBV15 to TRBJ2-6, with D possibly TRBD1 on 5 matching bases. V was shortened by 0 bases and J by 2 bases, with 17 bases between the two germline ends. The CDR3 totals 19 residues. CDR1 LNHNV and CDR2 YYDKDF come from the germline V gene (reference sequence). CDR3 coding DNA: TGTGCCACCAGCAGAGAGTGGACAACCCGAAGTCCTGGGGCCAACGTCCTGACTTTC. The encoded protein is CATSREWTTRSPGANVLTF.

The gene calls are TRBV19 and TRBJ1-5; no clear D. Between the trimmed V and J ends, which lost 11 bases and 3 bases, there was a span of 14 bases. CDR3 length: 13 residues. From germline, CDR1 is LNHDA and CDR2 SQIVND (reference sequence). This chain's CDR3 is CAGPHSFNQPQHF. The CDR3 coding sequence is TGTGCCGGCCCCCACAGCTTCAATCAGCCCCAGCATTTT. Together with reference TRBV19 and TRBJ1-5, the CDR3 gives the full variable domain: DGGITQSPKYLFRKEGQNVTLSCEQNLNHDAMYWYRQDPGQGLRLIYYSQIVNDFQKGDIAEGYSVSREKKESFPLTVTSAQKNPTAFYLCAGPHSFNQPQHFGDGTRLSIL.

The CDR3 DNA reads as TGTGCCAGCAGCGACCGGGACAGGGGTTGGGGCACTGAAGCTTTCTTT. Amino acids: CASSDRDRGWGTEAFF. The rearrangement links TRBV7-8 to TRBJ1-1, with TRBD1 identical over 10 bases. The CDR3 has 16 residues. Trimming at V came to 5 bases and at J to 4 bases, leaving 10 bases not matched to a gene. From germline, CDR1 is SGHVS and CDR2 FQNEAQ. Together with reference TRBV7-8 and TRBJ1-1, the CDR3 gives the full variable domain: GAGVSQSPRYKVAKRGQDVALRCDPISGHVSLFWYQQALGQGPEFLTYFQNEAQLDKSGLPSDRFFAERPEGSVSTLKIQRTQQEDSAVYLCASSDRDRGWGTEAFFGQGTRLTVV.